This is a list of T cell receptor beta chains from one sample in a study of metastatic and nonmetastatic thyroid tumors. Using MiXCR, TCRdb re-called clones from the PCR reads. The sample holds some 93,000 clones, approximately 11% seen once. The sample was blood. These receptors originate from a female donor with papillary thyroid cancer or a benign thyroid nodule (not recorded which). Some clones in this sample may be carry-over from other donors' samples. CDR3s include the opening cysteine and the closing phenylalanine or tryptophan. D genes are given only for firm matches. The size field is filled for only some rows; it gives once, few, many or a size class.

abundance: many
len: 16
d_gene: TRBD2
j_gene: TRBJ2-2
v_gene: TRBV7-6
CDR3nt: TGTGCCAGCAGCAAAACCGGAGCGGGAAGGACCGGGGAGCTGTTTTTT
CDR3aa: CASSKTGAGRTGELFF

abundance: many
len: 15
d_gene: -
j_gene: TRBJ2-1
v_gene: TRBV5-1
CDR3nt: TGCGCCAGCAGCGCCGAGGGGCTTGGATACAATGAGCAGTTCTTC
CDR3aa: CASSAEGLGYNEQFF

abundance: many
len: 15
d_gene: TRBD1
j_gene: TRBJ1-5
v_gene: TRBV19
CDR3nt: TGTGCCGGGAAAAGGACAGGGGGAAGCAATCAGCCCCAGCATTTT
CDR3aa: CAGKRTGGSNQPQHF

abundance: -
len: 15
d_gene: TRBD1
j_gene: TRBJ2-1
v_gene: TRBV18
CDR3nt: TGTGCCAGCTCACCAGGACAGGGGCTTGACAATGAGCAGTTCTTC
CDR3aa: CASSPGQGLDNEQFF

abundance: many
len: 14
d_gene: -
j_gene: TRBJ1-1
v_gene: TRBV13
CDR3nt: TGTGCCAGCTCCTTCGGCAGGGCTGGAACTGAAGCTTTCTTT
CDR3aa: CASSFGRAGTEAFF

abundance: many
len: 15
d_gene: -
j_gene: TRBJ1-4
v_gene: TRBV18
CDR3nt: TGTGCCAGCTCGTCAGACGCCACCCCTAATGAAAAACTGTTTTTT
CDR3aa: CASSSDATPNEKLFF

abundance: many
len: 11
d_gene: -
j_gene: TRBJ1-6
v_gene: TRBV3-1
CDR3nt: TGTGCCAGCAGCCTAGGGGGGTTGATCCACTTT
CDR3aa: CASSLGGLIHF

abundance: few
len: 15
d_gene: TRBD2
j_gene: TRBJ2-7
v_gene: TRBV4-1
CDR3nt: TGCGCCAGCAGCCCCACTAGCGGAGACCGATACGAGCAGTACTTC
CDR3aa: CASSPTSGDRYEQYF

abundance: many
len: 16
d_gene: -
j_gene: TRBJ1-6
v_gene: TRBV6-5
CDR3nt: TGTGCCAGCAGTTACTCTTTAGACACCAGGGTTTCACCCCTCCACTTT
CDR3aa: CASSYSLDTRVSPLHF

abundance: many
len: 19
d_gene: -
j_gene: TRBJ2-1
v_gene: TRBV19
CDR3nt: TGTGCCAGTAGTGGACAGATTCACCTCGGCCCAGACTCCTACAATGAGCAGTTCTTC
CDR3aa: CASSGQIHLGPDSYNEQFF

abundance: many
len: 14
d_gene: TRBD1
j_gene: TRBJ2-1
v_gene: TRBV4-3
CDR3nt: TGCGCCAGCAGCCTGGGGACAGGGGGTGCTGAGCAGTTCTTC
CDR3aa: CASSLGTGGAEQFF

abundance: few
len: 18
d_gene: -
j_gene: TRBJ1-3
v_gene: TRBV6-1
CDR3nt: TGTGTCGGCAGTGAATTAAGGAGAGGACCCCGAACTGGAAACACCATATATTTT
CDR3aa: CVGSELRRGPRTGNTIYF

abundance: -
len: 16
d_gene: -
j_gene: TRBJ1-6
v_gene: TRBV11-2
CDR3nt: TGTGCCAGCAGCTCAGGGTCGGTGGTGGGGGATTCACCCCTCCACTTT
CDR3aa: CASSSGSVVGDSPLHF

abundance: many
len: 13
d_gene: -
j_gene: TRBJ1-2
v_gene: TRBV6-5
CDR3nt: TGTGCCAGCAGTTACGGGGGCACGGATGGCTACACCTTC
CDR3aa: CASSYGGTDGYTF

abundance: many
len: 13
d_gene: TRBD2
j_gene: TRBJ2-7
v_gene: TRBV6-2/TRBV6-3
CDR3nt: TGTGCCAGCAAGACTAGCGGAAAGTACGAGCAGTACTTC
CDR3aa: CASKTSGKYEQYF

abundance: many
len: 16
d_gene: -
j_gene: TRBJ2-3
v_gene: TRBV5-5
CDR3nt: TGTGCCAGCAGCTTCCAGACAGCAACGGGCACAGATACGCAGTATTTT
CDR3aa: CASSFQTATGTDTQYF

abundance: many
len: 17
d_gene: -
j_gene: TRBJ2-4
v_gene: TRBV28
CDR3nt: TGTGCCAGCAGTTTACCCGAGGGGGGACTAGCCAAAAACATTCAGTACTTC
CDR3aa: CASSLPEGGLAKNIQYF

abundance: many
len: 13
d_gene: -
j_gene: TRBJ2-7
v_gene: TRBV7-9
CDR3nt: TGTGCCAGCAGCTTAATGGGGGGCTACGAGCAGTACTTC
CDR3aa: CASSLMGGYEQYF

abundance: -
len: 16
d_gene: -
j_gene: TRBJ1-3
v_gene: TRBV5-1
CDR3nt: TGCGCCAGCAGCCTTGATTGGTTCCCTTCTGGAAACACCATATATTTT
CDR3aa: CASSLDWFPSGNTIYF

abundance: many
len: 13
d_gene: -
j_gene: TRBJ2-5
v_gene: TRBV28
CDR3nt: TGTGCCAGCAGTAAGGGTTGGCAAGAGACCCAGTACTTC
CDR3aa: CASSKGWQETQYF